This paragraph covers one T cell receptor (beta chain) sequence. The antigen remains undetermined. This sample is drawn from a study of identical twins. Through template switching, a universal primer site was introduced, and the cDNA contained unique molecular identifiers. TCRdb re-analysed the 5' RACE reads in MiXCR, keeping a single row per CDR3 protein. The sample yields around 960,000 distinct CDR3 sequences, approximately 13% seen once. The V end lost 4 bases, the J end lost 6 bases, and 17 bases lay between the germline ends. Germline V lookup: CDR1 KGHDR, CDR2 SFDVKD. This CDR3 has 16 amino acids. Study results and limitations: Sequences that were beta out-of-frame showed weaker excess twin sharing.

The same data also went into a second study, on yellow fever vaccine responses in identical twins.

This receptor was identified in a woman aged 18-29 years in good health. The sequencing sample was made of PBMCs. The V gene is TRBV24-1, the J gene TRBJ2-2; D assignment may be TRBD1 or TRBD2 (5 bases each). The DNA for the CDR3 is TGTGCCACCAGTGACTTAACTAGGGGTCGGGCCGGGGAGCTGTTTTTT. It codes for CATSDLTRGRAGELFF.